One sample yielded the 32 T cell receptor beta chains listed below, sequenced in a study of blood T cell repertoires in COVID-19. The protocol was immunoSEQ multiplex PCR, while the TCRdb copy is restricted to in-frame clones and leaves out a portion. Of under 150,000 clones listed, approximately 86% were seen once; the top ten hold around 16%. The sequenced sample was peripheral blood. The receptors were gathered from a woman aged 45 to 65 who had recovered from COVID-19.

This chain uses TRBV6-2 or TRBV6-3 with TRBJ2-7; 11 bases map to TRBD1. The CDR3 runs 16 residues. Germline CDR1 is MNHEY and CDR2 is SVGEGT. CDR3 protein: CASSLRAPTGQGGLTV. CDR3 nucleotides: TGTGCCAGCAGCTTAAGGGCCCCGACGGGACAGGGGGGATTAACTGTC.

V and J are TRBV10-2 and TRBJ1-1; D remains ambiguous. Germline CDR1 reads WSHSY; CDR2 reads SAAADI. Trimming took 3 bases from V and 3 from J, leaving 8 bases between them. CDR3 size: 13 residues. The CDR3 nucleotides read TGCGCCAGCAGTGATTACGGGGACACTGAAGCTTTCTTT. Amino acid sequence: CASSDYGDTEAFF.

V usage is TRBV21-1 and J usage is TRBJ2-2; TRBD2 is the table's D call, not checked against the DNA. TRBV21-1 corresponds to a pseudogene. The CDR3 totals 15 residues. The CDR3 protein is CASSREESNTGELFF. The CDR3 DNA reads TGTGCCAGCAGCAGGGAGGAATCGAACACCGGGGAGCTGTTTTTT.

This clone has only one observation. The chain has TRBV7-2 and TRBJ1-1; D is perhaps TRBD1 (5 bases). The CDR3 is 12 amino acids. The V gene's germline CDR1 is SGHTA and CDR2 FQGNSA. V shed 4 bases and J shed 4 bases, with 7 bases lying between them. The CDR3: CASSWGSTEAFF. CDR3 DNA sequence: TGTGCCAGCAGCTGGGGCAGCACTGAAGCTTTCTTT.

The V gene is TRBV7-2, the J gene TRBJ1-2; 7 positions agree with TRBD1. Germline V lookup: CDR1 SGHTA, CDR2 FQGNSA. The CDR3 loop spans 13 amino acids. V lost 4 bases to trimming and J lost 5 bases; unmatched junction nucleotides: 4. The CDR3 bases are TGTGCCAGCAGCTCCTCAGGGGGTTATGGCTACACCTTC. The encoded protein is CASSSSGGYGYTF. The full variable domain, its missing parts supplied by reference TRBV7-2 and TRBJ1-2, is GAGVSQSPSNKVTEKGKDVELRCDPISGHTALYWYRQSLGQGLEFLIYFQGNSAPDKSGLPSDRFSAERTGGSVSTLTIQRTQQEDSAVYLCASSSSGGYGYTFGSGTRLTVV.

This clone occurred many times. This rearrangement joins TRBV7-9 to TRBJ2-7, with D possibly matching TRBD2 (5 bases). The CDR3 contains 15 residues. In germline, CDR1 is SEHNR, CDR2 FQNEAQ (reference sequence). V was clipped by 1 base and J by 1 base, with 11 bases between them. In nucleotides, the CDR3 is TGTGCCAGCAGCTTAGAATCATCGGGATCCTACGAGCAGTACTTC. As protein: CASSLESSGSYEQYF.

The CDR3 DNA follows: TGTGCCAGCAGCTTCTCCGGGAGGGATACGCAGTATTTT. This translates into CASSFSGRDTQYF. This chain links TRBV7-8 with TRBJ2-3; 7 nucleotides match TRBD2. V shed 3 bases and J 6 bases; nucleotides not matched to a gene: 3. Germline V lookup: CDR1 SGHVS, CDR2 FQNEAQ. The CDR3 is 13 residues long.

The chain employs TRBV7-3 and TRBJ1-4; 7 nucleotides line up with TRBD1. This CDR3 contains 13 residues. J lost 8 bases, V lost 5 bases, and 5 bases had no gene match. The germline V gene encodes CDR1 SGHTA and CDR2 FQGTGA. This CDR3 is CASSTQGGEKLFF. The CDR3 DNA sequence: TGTGCCAGCAGCACGCAGGGGGGCGAAAAACTGTTTTTT.

V and J are TRBV19 and TRBJ2-1; D may be TRBD1 (5 bases). This CDR3 comprises 14 residues. CDR1 and CDR2 (germline): LNHDA, SQIVND (reference sequence). Trimming shortened V by 5 bases and J by 0 bases, and 8 bases separated the two germline ends. CDR3 in DNA: TGTGCCAGTAGTTGGGGCTCCTCCTACAATGAGCAGTTCTTC. Its translation: CASSWGSSYNEQFF. The full variable domain, with the rest looked up from reference TRBV19 and TRBJ2-1, is DGGITQSPKYLFRKEGQNVTLSCEQNLNHDAMYWYRQDPGQGLRLIYYSQIVNDFQKGDIAEGYSVSREKKESFPLTVTSAQKNPTAFYLCASSWGSSYNEQFFGPGTRLTVL.

The chain uses TRBV18 and TRBJ1-5; the D gene is possibly TRBD1 (6 bases). From germline, CDR1 is KGHSH and CDR2 LQKENI. CDR3 length: 14 amino acids. The V and J ends lost 6 bases and 7 bases respectively, with 16 bases between them. The CDR3 nucleotides read TGTGCCAGCTCGCCAACAGGGCGAGAACAGCCCCAGCATTTT. The encoded protein is CASSPTGREQPQHF.

The J gene is TRBJ1-4, the V gene TRBV5-5; D is undetermined. CDR3 size: 14 residues. From germline, CDR1 is SGHKS and CDR2 YYEKEE (reference sequence). The V end was cut by 2 bases, the J end by 1 base, with 6 bases between. CDR3: CASSFLRTNEKLFF. The CDR3, as DNA: TGTGCCAGCAGCTTTCTCCGAACTAATGAAAAACTGTTTTTT.

This chain links TRBV29-1 with TRBJ2-1; 13 bases map to TRBD2. CDR1 is SQVTM and CDR2 is ANQGSEA in the germline V gene. The CDR3 runs to 16 residues. V shed 6 bases, J shed 0 bases, and the junction held 5 bases outside the gene matches. The CDR3 spells CSVPGTSGVSYNEQFF. The CDR3 DNA follows: TGCAGCGTGCCCGGGACTAGCGGGGTCTCCTACAATGAGCAGTTCTTC.

V is TRBV7-9 and J is TRBJ2-3; 10 bases line up with TRBD1. The length of the CDR3 is 16 residues. V lost 5 bases, J lost 8 bases, and 13 bases stayed unmatched. From germline, CDR1 is SEHNR and CDR2 FQNEAQ (reference sequence). CDR3 region: CASSHWGQGIEATQYF. The CDR3 nucleotides are TGTGCCAGCAGCCACTGGGGACAGGGGATAGAGGCTACGCAGTATTTT.

The chain joins TRBV4-1 to TRBJ2-1, with a tentative D call TRBD1 (6 bases). The CDR3 spans 16 residues. The germline gives CDR1 MGHRA, CDR2 YSYEKL. V gave up 4 bases and J gave up 4 bases, with 17 bases separating them. CDR3 amino acids: CASSRGRQGIYNEQFF. Written as DNA, the CDR3 is TGCGCCAGCAGCCGGGGGCGGCAGGGGATATACAATGAGCAGTTCTTC.

The chain joins TRBV11-2 to TRBJ1-2; no clear D gene. This CDR3 is 15 amino acids long. V was trimmed by 5 bases and J by 4 bases, leaving 17 bases between them. Germline V CDR1 and CDR2: SGHAT, FQNNGV. CDR3 protein: CASSLREPSGYGYTF. The DNA of the CDR3 is TGTGCCAGCAGCCTTCGGGAGCCCTCGGGCTATGGCTACACCTTC. Looking up the rest from reference TRBV11-2 and TRBJ1-2 gives the full variable domain: EAGVAQSPRYKIIEKRQSVAFWCNPISGHATLYWYQQILGQGPKLLIQFQNNGVVDDSQLPKDRFSAERLKGVDSTLKIQPAKLEDSAVYLCASSLREPSGYGYTFGSGTRLTVV.

This clone came up once. The genes are TRBV5-5 and TRBJ1-2, with TRBD1 identical over 7 bases. V was pared by 4 bases and J by 3 bases, with 6 bases of the junction left unmatched. This CDR3 has 14 residues. CDR1 and CDR2 from the germline V gene are SGHKS and YYEKEE (reference sequence). CDR3 sequence (DNA): TGTGCCAGCAGCCTTAGGACAGGTGACTATGGCTACACCTTC. Its protein product is CASSLRTGDYGYTF.

The chain couples TRBV6-1 to TRBJ2-7; TRBD2 agrees at 9 bases. Germline V CDR1 and CDR2: MNHNS, SASEGT. V lost 1 base to trimming and J lost 0 bases; unmatched junction nucleotides: 4. This CDR3 spans 16 amino acids. The CDR3 loop is CASSEEVAGASYEQYF. The CDR3 DNA reads TGTGCCAGCAGTGAAGAGGTAGCGGGGGCCTCCTACGAGCAGTACTTC.

The gene calls are TRBV5-8 and TRBJ2-1, with 15 bases matching TRBD2. Germline trimming cut 0 bases from V and 7 bases from J; bases unmatched to any gene: 5. From germline, CDR1 is SGHTS and CDR2 YDEGEE. There are 17 residues in the CDR3. The CDR3 sequence is CASSLDKGLAGGNEQFF. CDR3 nucleotide sequence: TGTGCCAGCAGCTTGGACAAAGGACTAGCGGGGGGGAATGAGCAGTTCTTC.

V usage is TRBV5-1 and J usage is TRBJ1-1, with a weak D call TRBD1 (6 bases). V lost 4 bases to trimming and J lost 8 bases, with 12 bases between them. The CDR3 runs to 12 residues. Per the germline V gene, CDR1 is SGHRS and CDR2 is YFSETQ. The CDR3 DNA reads TGCGCCAGCAGCCTGACAGGCGGAGAAGCTTTCTTT. Translating it yields CASSLTGGEAFF.

The chain joins TRBV7-9 to TRBJ2-1; 7 bases agree with TRBD1. The germline V gene has CDR1 SEHNR and CDR2 FQNEAQ (reference sequence). With 1 base clipped from V and 0 bases from J, the junction kept 9 bases outside the gene matches. The CDR3 totals 18 residues. The CDR3 is CASSLGTGVFSSYNEQFF. CDR3 DNA sequence: TGTGCCAGCAGCTTAGGGACAGGTGTTTTCAGCTCCTACAATGAGCAGTTCTTC.

In the case of this clone: This sample also contains other DNA sequences that code for the same CDR3. The V and J genes are TRBV5-1 and TRBJ2-5, with 7 positions matching TRBD2. The germline V gene encodes CDR1 SGHRS and CDR2 YFSETQ. This CDR3 comprises 14 residues. J lost 1 base, V lost 0 bases, and 0 bases had no gene match. The CDR3 bases are TGCGCCAGCAGCTTGGCGGGGGGCCAAGAGACCCAGTACTTC. Amino acid sequence: CASSLAGGQETQYF.

The genes are TRBV30 and TRBJ1-4; 10 bases agree with TRBD1. V was clipped by 0 bases and J by 8 bases; unmatched bases: 6. CDR1 and CDR2 from the germline V gene are GTSNPN and SVGIG (reference sequence). There are 15 residues in the CDR3. CDR3 bases: TGTGCCTGGAGTGTACATGGGACAGGGGAAGAAAAACTGTTTTTT. Translating gives CAWSVHGTGEEKLFF.

V gene TRBV9 combines with J gene TRBJ2-3; TRBD2 agrees at 7 bases. Germline CDR1 SGDLS, CDR2 YYNGEE. The CDR3 extends over 18 amino acids. The V gene end was trimmed by 0 bases and the J gene end by 5 bases; junction bases not matched to a gene: 15. CDR3 in amino acids: CASSVGPLRAGLIDTQYF. In nucleotides, the CDR3 is TGTGCCAGCAGCGTAGGGCCCCTAAGAGCGGGGCTCATAGATACGCAGTATTTT.

This clone was observed once. The chain carries TRBV10-3 and TRBJ2-2; no firm D call. Between the trimmed V and J ends, which lost 6 bases and 4 bases, there was a span of 6 bases. Germline lookup yields CDR1 ENHRY and CDR2 SYGVKD. This CDR3 is 12 amino acids long. The CDR3 reads CAIRTGTGELFF. CDR3 nucleotide sequence: TGTGCCATCAGGACGGGCACCGGGGAGCTGTTTTTT.

CDR3: CASSQGWAQYF. Written as DNA, the CDR3 is TGTGCCAGCAGCCAGGGCTGGGCGCAGTATTTT. The J gene is TRBJ2-3, the V gene TRBV3-1 (or the pseudogene TRBV3-2); D unresolved. CDR3 length: 11 amino acids. Germline CDR1 LGHDT, CDR2 YNNKEL (reference sequence). V shed 3 bases and J shed 10 bases, with 8 bases lying between them.

The chain couples TRBV20-1 to TRBJ2-5; D gene unclear. The V gene lost 5 bases and the J gene lost 9 bases, with 4 bases spanning the gap. CDR3 length: 8 amino acids. Germline CDR1 is DFQATT and CDR2 is SNEGSKA (reference sequence). The CDR3 region has the DNA TGCAGTGCTGGCCCCCAGTACTTC. Amino acid sequence: CSAGPQYF.

The CDR3, as DNA: TGTGCCAGTAGTATCCGACAGGGGGAGGATGGCTACACCTTC. It translates to CASSIRQGEDGYTF. This chain connects TRBV19 to TRBJ1-2; TRBD1 matches 9 bases. The CDR3 runs 14 residues. V lost 3 bases, J lost 6 bases, and 5 bases stayed unmatched. CDR1 is LNHDA, CDR2 SQIVND, per germline (reference sequence).

The CDR3 spells CAISGRLESTDTQYF. In nucleotides, the CDR3 is TGTGCCATCAGTGGGAGACTAGAAAGCACAGATACGCAGTATTTT. The V gene is TRBV10-3, the J gene TRBJ2-3; D might be TRBD2 (6 bases). In germline, CDR1 is ENHRY, CDR2 SYGVKD. The CDR3 covers 15 residues. Trimming cost V 4 bases and J 0 bases, with 11 bases left between them.

The gene calls are TRBV12-3 or TRBV12-4 and TRBJ2-5; D possibly corresponds to TRBD1 (6 bases). The CDR3 has 13 amino acids. V lost 6 bases and J 4 bases, leaving 12 bases between the germline ends. Here the CDR3 reads CASRMGRGETQYF. CDR3 DNA: TGTGCCAGCAGGATGGGCAGGGGAGAGACCCAGTACTTC.

The chain combines TRBV19 with TRBJ1-1, with a tentative D call TRBD1 (6 bases). Germline V lookup: CDR1 LNHDA, CDR2 SQIVND (reference sequence). The V and J ends lost 3 bases and 6 bases respectively, with 14 bases between them. The CDR3 length is 14 residues. The CDR3 DNA reads TGTGCCAGTAGTATGGGGGGGCGTAGGTCTGAAGCTTTCTTT. Its protein product is CASSMGGRRSEAFF. Variable domain in full (rest from reference TRBV19 and TRBJ1-1): DGGITQSPKYLFRKEGQNVTLSCEQNLNHDAMYWYRQDPGQGLRLIYYSQIVNDFQKGDIAEGYSVSREKKESFPLTVTSAQKNPTAFYLCASSMGGRRSEAFFGQGTRLTVV.

This chain uses TRBV24-1 with TRBJ2-3; 7 bases are shared with TRBD1. CDR3 size: 19 residues. Per the germline V gene, CDR1 is KGHDR and CDR2 is SFDVKD. V trimming: 0 bases; J trimming: 0 bases; junction bases outside the gene matches: 11. The CDR3 reads CATSDLPRQGLKSTDTQYF. Written as DNA, the CDR3 is TGTGCCACCAGTGATTTGCCTAGACAGGGTCTGAAAAGCACAGATACGCAGTATTTT.

This clone was observed once. V gene TRBV10-3 combines with J gene TRBJ1-3, with no clear D. Germline CDR1 reads ENHRY; CDR2 reads SYGVKD. Between the trimmed V and J ends, which lost 0 bases and 0 bases, there was a span of 12 bases. This CDR3 is 17 amino acids long. CDR3 protein: CAISESGGSSSGNTIYF. The CDR3 DNA is TGTGCCATCAGTGAGTCAGGCGGGTCGAGCTCTGGAAACACCATATATTTT.